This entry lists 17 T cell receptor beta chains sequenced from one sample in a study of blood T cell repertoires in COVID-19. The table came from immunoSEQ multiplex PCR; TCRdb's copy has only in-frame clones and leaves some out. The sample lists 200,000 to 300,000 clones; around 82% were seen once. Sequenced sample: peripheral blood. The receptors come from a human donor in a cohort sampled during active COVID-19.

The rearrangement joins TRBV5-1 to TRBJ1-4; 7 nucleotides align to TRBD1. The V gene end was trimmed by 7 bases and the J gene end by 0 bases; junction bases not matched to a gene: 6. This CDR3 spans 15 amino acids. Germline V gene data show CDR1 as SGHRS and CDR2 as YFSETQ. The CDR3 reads CASGRQGATNEKLFF. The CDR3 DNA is TGCGCCAGCGGCCGACAGGGCGCAACTAATGAAAAACTGTTTTTT.

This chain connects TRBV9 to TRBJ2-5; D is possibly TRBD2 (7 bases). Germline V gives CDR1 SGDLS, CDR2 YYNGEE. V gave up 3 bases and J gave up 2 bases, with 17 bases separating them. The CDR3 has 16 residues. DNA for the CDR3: TGTGCCAGCAGCGCCAATGGGGGGGCAGCTCAAGAGACCCAGTACTTC. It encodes CASSANGGAAQETQYF.

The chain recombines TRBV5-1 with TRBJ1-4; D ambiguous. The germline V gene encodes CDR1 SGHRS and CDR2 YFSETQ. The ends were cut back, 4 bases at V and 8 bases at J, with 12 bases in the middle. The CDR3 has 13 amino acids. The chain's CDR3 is CASSVGGREKLFF. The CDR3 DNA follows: TGCGCCAGCAGCGTGGGAGGAAGGGAAAAACTGTTTTTT.

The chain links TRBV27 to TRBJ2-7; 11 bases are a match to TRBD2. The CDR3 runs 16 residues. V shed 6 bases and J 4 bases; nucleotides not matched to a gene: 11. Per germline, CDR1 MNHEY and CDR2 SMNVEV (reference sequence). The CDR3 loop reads CASSLQGGLAGYEQYF. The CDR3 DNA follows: TGTGCCAGCAGCCTTCAGGGTGGACTAGCGGGTTACGAGCAGTACTTC.

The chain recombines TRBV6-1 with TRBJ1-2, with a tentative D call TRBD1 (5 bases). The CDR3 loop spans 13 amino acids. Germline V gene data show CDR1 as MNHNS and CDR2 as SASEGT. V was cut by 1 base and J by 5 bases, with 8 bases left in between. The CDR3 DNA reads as TGTGCCAGCAGTGAAGAGGGGTTGTATGGCTACACCTTC. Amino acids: CASSEEGLYGYTF.

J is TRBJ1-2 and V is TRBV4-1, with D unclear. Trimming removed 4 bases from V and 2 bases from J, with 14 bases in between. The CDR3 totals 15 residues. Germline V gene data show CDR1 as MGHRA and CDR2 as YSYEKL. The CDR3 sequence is CASSLRLSVNYGYTF. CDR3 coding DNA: TGCGCCAGCAGCCTTCGACTCTCGGTGAACTATGGCTACACCTTC.

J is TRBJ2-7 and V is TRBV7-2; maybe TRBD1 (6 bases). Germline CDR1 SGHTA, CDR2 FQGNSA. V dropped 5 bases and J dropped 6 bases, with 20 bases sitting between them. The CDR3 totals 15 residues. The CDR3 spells CASSRAGEFNLEQYF. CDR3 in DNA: TGTGCCAGCAGCCGGGCAGGGGAGTTCAACCTCGAGCAGTACTTC.

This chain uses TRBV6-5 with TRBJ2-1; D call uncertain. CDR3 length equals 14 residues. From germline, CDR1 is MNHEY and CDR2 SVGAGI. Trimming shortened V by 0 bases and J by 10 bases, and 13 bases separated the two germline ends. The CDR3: CASSYSVVLEEQFF. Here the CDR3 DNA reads TGTGCCAGCAGTTACTCTGTAGTTTTGGAGGAGCAGTTCTTC.

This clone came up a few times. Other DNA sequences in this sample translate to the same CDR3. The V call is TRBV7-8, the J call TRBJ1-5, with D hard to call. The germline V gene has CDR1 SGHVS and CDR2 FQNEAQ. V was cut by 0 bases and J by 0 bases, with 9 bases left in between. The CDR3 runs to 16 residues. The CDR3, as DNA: TGTGCCAGCAGCTTAGCGCGCCACCTTAGCAATCAGCCCCAGCATTTT. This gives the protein CASSLARHLSNQPQHF.

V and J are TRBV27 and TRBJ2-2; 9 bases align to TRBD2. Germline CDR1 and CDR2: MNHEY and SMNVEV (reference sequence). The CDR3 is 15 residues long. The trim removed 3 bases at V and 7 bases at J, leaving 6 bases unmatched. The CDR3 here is CASSFAVAGVGELFF. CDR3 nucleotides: TGTGCCAGCAGTTTCGCGGTAGCGGGAGTCGGGGAGCTGTTTTTT.

The CDR3 region is CSVESGRPYEQYF. CDR3 in DNA: TGCAGCGTAGAAAGCGGGCGGCCCTACGAGCAGTACTTC. The chain combines TRBV29-1 with TRBJ2-7; maybe TRBD2 (6 bases). The germline CDR1 and CDR2 sequences are SQVTM and ANQGSEA. Trimming cost V 6 bases and J 2 bases, with 14 bases left between them. CDR3 length equals 13 residues.

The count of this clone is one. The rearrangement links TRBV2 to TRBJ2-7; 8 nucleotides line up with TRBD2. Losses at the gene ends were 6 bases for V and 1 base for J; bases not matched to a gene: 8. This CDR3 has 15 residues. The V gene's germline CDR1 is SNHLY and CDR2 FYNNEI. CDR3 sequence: CASSLSAGGSYEQYF. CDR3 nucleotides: TGTGCCAGCAGCTTGTCTGCGGGGGGATCCTACGAGCAGTACTTC.

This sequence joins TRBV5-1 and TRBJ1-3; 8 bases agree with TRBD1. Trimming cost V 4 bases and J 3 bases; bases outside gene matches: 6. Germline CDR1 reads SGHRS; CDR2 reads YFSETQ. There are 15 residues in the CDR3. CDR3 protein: CASSQTTGVGNTIYF. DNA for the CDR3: TGCGCCAGCAGCCAGACGACAGGGGTTGGAAACACCATATATTTT. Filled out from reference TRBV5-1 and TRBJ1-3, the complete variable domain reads KAGVTQTPRYLIKTRGQQVTLSCSPISGHRSVSWYQQTPGQGLQFLFEYFSETQRNKGNFPGRFSGRQFSNSRSEMNVSTLELGDSALYLCASSQTTGVGNTIYFGEGSWLTVV.

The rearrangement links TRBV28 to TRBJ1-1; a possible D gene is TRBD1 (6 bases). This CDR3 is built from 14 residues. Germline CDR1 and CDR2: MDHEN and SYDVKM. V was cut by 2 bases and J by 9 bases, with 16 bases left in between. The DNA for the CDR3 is TGTGCCAGCAGTTTAGGCAGGGGAAGAGGAAAAGCTTTCTTT. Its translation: CASSLGRGRGKAFF.

Written as DNA, the CDR3 is TGCGCCAGCAGCCAAGATCCTCTGGGGGGAGGGAACACCGGGGAGCTGTTTTTT. It yields the protein CASSQDPLGGGNTGELFF. The chain carries TRBV4-1 and TRBJ2-2; D is perhaps TRBD2 (6 bases). Per the germline V gene, CDR1 is MGHRA and CDR2 is YSYEKL. This CDR3 region has 18 residues. Trimming shortened V by 0 bases and J by 1 base, and 15 bases separated the two germline ends.

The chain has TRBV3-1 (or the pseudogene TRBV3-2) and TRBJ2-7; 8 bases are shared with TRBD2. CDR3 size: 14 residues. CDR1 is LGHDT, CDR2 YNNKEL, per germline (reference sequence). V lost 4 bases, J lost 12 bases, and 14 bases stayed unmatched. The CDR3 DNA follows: TGTGCCAGCAGCCCATCGGGGTCCGGGAGGGCGGCGTACTTC. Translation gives CASSPSGSGRAAYF.

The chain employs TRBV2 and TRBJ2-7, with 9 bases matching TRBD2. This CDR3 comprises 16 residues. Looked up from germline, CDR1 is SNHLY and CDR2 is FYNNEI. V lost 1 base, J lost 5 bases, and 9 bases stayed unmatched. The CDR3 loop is CASSEGLAGVRDEQYF. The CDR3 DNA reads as TGTGCCAGCAGTGAAGGGTTAGCGGGAGTCCGCGACGAGCAGTACTTC.